Following are 14 T cell receptor beta chains from one sample sequenced in a study of T cell responses to AZD1222 COVID-19 vaccine. The repertoire was sequenced with immunoSEQ multiplex PCR; TCRdb's copy has only in-frame clones and lacks some. This sample has roughly 180,000 clones, with approximately 90% found just once. This specimen was peripheral blood, taken 28 days after the second AZD1222 dose. These receptors came from an adult who received the AZD1222 COVID-19 vaccine.

The genes are TRBV14 and TRBJ2-4; maybe TRBD2 (5 bases). Trimming took 0 bases from V and 4 from J, leaving 13 bases between them. Germline-derived CDR1 and CDR2 are SGHDN and FVKESK. The CDR3 loop spans 16 amino acids. The CDR3 spells CASSQDRKRGKNIQYF. The DNA of the CDR3 is TGTGCCAGCAGCCAAGATCGTAAACGGGGAAAAAACATTCAGTACTTC.

V usage is TRBV5-4 and J usage is TRBJ2-7, with 11 bases identical to TRBD2. Per the germline V gene, CDR1 is SGHNT and CDR2 is YYREEE (reference sequence). The V segment lost 4 bases and the J segment 0 bases; nucleotides outside the gene matches: 3. CDR3 length: 15 amino acids. CDR3 loop: CASSVGTSGSYEQYF. DNA of the CDR3: TGTGCCAGCAGCGTCGGGACTAGCGGCTCCTACGAGCAGTACTTC.

V usage is TRBV7-3 and J usage is TRBJ1-5; D is ambiguous. CDR3 length: 13 amino acids. Germline CDR1 reads SGHTA; CDR2 reads FQGTGA. V shed 5 bases and J shed 4 bases, with 9 bases lying between them. This CDR3 is CASSPERNQPQHF. The CDR3 bases are TGTGCCAGCAGCCCGGAGAGAAATCAGCCCCAGCATTTT.

The rearrangement uses TRBV5-1 and TRBJ2-1; 8 positions agree with TRBD2. With 4 bases clipped from V and 6 bases from J, the junction kept 6 bases outside the gene matches. Germline CDR1 SGHRS, CDR2 YFSETQ. CDR3 size: 14 residues. CDR3 protein: CASSTGLVSNEQFF. The DNA for the CDR3 is TGCGCCAGCAGCACGGGACTAGTAAGCAATGAGCAGTTCTTC.

In regard to this clone: The sample contains more than one DNA sequence encoding this CDR3. This chain joins TRBV19 and TRBJ2-6, with TRBD1 identical over 7 bases. The CDR3 is 16 amino acids. Trimming cost V 8 bases and J 0 bases; bases outside gene matches: 7. CDR1 is LNHDA and CDR2 is SQIVND in the germline V gene (reference sequence). The CDR3 loop reads CASRDRVFSGANVLTF. The CDR3, as DNA: TGTGCCAGTCGGGACAGAGTATTCTCTGGGGCCAACGTCCTGACTTTC.

The table lists this clone with a count of one. The chain employs TRBV7-9 and TRBJ2-5; 9 bases are a match to TRBD1. Germline values: CDR1 SEHNR, CDR2 FQNEAQ (reference sequence). The CDR3 runs 15 residues. V was pared by 5 bases and J by 5 bases, with 9 bases of the junction left unmatched. CDR3 sequence (DNA): TGTGCCAGCAGCCCCGGGACAGGGTATACGGAGACCCAGTACTTC. Its translation is CASSPGTGYTETQYF.

The chain combines TRBV11-3 with TRBJ2-1; 8 bases match TRBD1. Germline CDR1 and CDR2: SGHNT and YENEEA. Trimming removed 4 bases from V and 8 bases from J; junction bases left unmatched: 4. CDR3 length: 13 residues. In nucleotides, the CDR3 is TGTGCCAGCAGCTCGGGACAGGACTATGAGCAGTTCTTC. It translates to CASSSGQDYEQFF.

This clone was detected once. V is TRBV28 and J is TRBJ2-1; 8 bases are a match to TRBD1. Germline CDR1 reads MDHEN; CDR2 reads SYDVKM. This CDR3 has 14 residues. Unmatched junction bases numbered 9, after V lost 2 bases and J lost 12 bases. In DNA, the CDR3 is TGTGCCAGCAGTTTAGGGACAGGACCCGTTGGGCAGTTCTTC. Protein sequence: CASSLGTGPVGQFF.

V usage is TRBV30 and J usage is TRBJ2-7, with a tentative D call TRBD1 (6 bases). V shed 2 bases and J shed 6 bases, with 8 bases lying between them. Germline V lookup: CDR1 GTSNPN, CDR2 SVGIG (reference sequence). This CDR3 has 11 amino acids. CDR3 bases: TGTGCCTGGAGTCGAGGGGGCGAGCAGTACTTC. It encodes CAWSRGGEQYF.

This sequence joins TRBV6-2 or TRBV6-3 and TRBJ2-1; D not resolved. CDR1 and CDR2 (germline): MNHEY, SVGEGT. The CDR3 is made up of 13 amino acids. V was trimmed by 4 bases and J by 6 bases, leaving 10 bases between them. CDR3 amino acids: CASSSLDRNEQFF. CDR3 coding DNA: TGTGCCAGCAGTTCTCTCGACCGCAATGAGCAGTTCTTC.

The rearrangement joins TRBV5-1 to TRBJ2-1, with TRBD1 identical over 8 bases. Germline values: CDR1 SGHRS, CDR2 YFSETQ. This CDR3 region has 16 residues. V trimming: 4 bases; J trimming: 10 bases; junction bases outside the gene matches: 16. CDR3 DNA: TGCGCCAGCAGCCGCCTCTCCGGGACAGGCCTAGGGGAGCAGTTCTTC. Amino acids: CASSRLSGTGLGEQFF.

The chain combines TRBV27 with TRBJ1-5; 7 nucleotides align to TRBD1. The CDR3 has 15 amino acids. Germline CDR1 MNHEY, CDR2 SMNVEV (reference sequence). The V segment lost 3 bases and the J segment 4 bases; nucleotides outside the gene matches: 6. In DNA form, the CDR3 reads TGTGCCAGCAGTTTTGCAGGGGGAGGGAATCAGCCCCAGCATTTT. It translates to CASSFAGGGNQPQHF.

This chain links TRBV28 with TRBJ2-3, with TRBD2 identical over 9 bases. The V gene's germline CDR1 is MDHEN and CDR2 SYDVKM. This CDR3 spans 15 amino acids. The junction had 1 base not matched to a gene; V was cut back by 2 bases and J by 1 base. CDR3 nucleotide sequence: TGTGCCAGCAGTTTAGCGGGAGGGGGCACAGATACGCAGTATTTT. The encoded protein is CASSLAGGGTDTQYF.

The rearrangement uses TRBV15 and TRBJ2-1; TRBD2 matches at 7 bases. Trimming removed 0 bases from V and 3 bases from J; junction bases left unmatched: 8. This CDR3 spans 17 amino acids. Germline CDR1 is LNHNV and CDR2 is YYDKDF (reference sequence). The DNA for the CDR3 is TGTGCCACCAGCAGAGAGCGGCCTAGCGGTTACTACAATGAGCAGTTCTTC. Protein sequence: CATSRERPSGYYNEQFF.